This entry features one TCR beta chain sequence. The antigen this receptor binds is unknown. No much larger clone exists at a distance of one base, and base qualities are not known. The sample originates from a study of blood T cell repertoires in COVID-19 (dated by TCRdb to the early 2020s). As for the study more broadly: Samples covering the acute and convalescent phases of COVID-19 were provided by collaborators in the United States, Italy and Spain. The material from the prospective study consisted of cDNA or gDNA derived from T cells, B-cell-depleted T cells, or PBMCs. Deeply sampled blood TCRbeta repertoires from subjects exposed to, actively infected with, or recovered from COVID-19 were included in the dataset. A freely available public database, intended as a resource for researchers studying the immune response to SARS-CoV-2, is where the repertoires were released. The samples were drawn from two sources: the first 160 participants of the ongoing ImmuneRACE study, and about 1,300 subjects contributed by 6 global collaborators. Sample metadata almost always included a de-identified subject ID, COVID-19 status, age in years and sex. Where available, HLA class I and class II types were obtained from metadata supplied by the sample provider rather than from assay-based typing. What the work shows at the level of the full study, not this receptor alone: The quantity of clinical and demographic metadata differed by source and by participant and was supplied without curation.

V and J lose 0 bases and 1 base, and a span of 13 bases separates them. The germline V gene (reference sequence) gives CDR1 as MNHEY and CDR2 as SMNVEV. Spanning cysteine to phenylalanine, the CDR3 consists of 16 amino acids. Here the CDR3 DNA is all that survives: 48 bases in frame from base 1. TCRbeta CDR3 regions were amplified from genomic DNA using the immunoSEQ Assay, a bias-controlled multiplex PCR. The study's processing was this. The number of nucleated cells in each sample was estimated by amplification of reference gene primers within the assay. To quantify the absolute abundance of each unique TCRbeta CDR3 rearrangement, sequence reads were collapsed and filtered. Productive Simpson clonality was computed per sample as the square root of Simpson's diversity index over productive rearrangements. TCRdb obtained this table from immuneACCESS and retained in-frame rearrangements with V and J assigned. These tables miss some clones; where compared with another copy, unresolved V genes account for less than half of the shortfall, and the remainder is unexplained. V and J calls and clone size come straight from that table; D and trimming were deduced from the DNA. The sample has 270,000 or so clones on record, 88% of them singletons. The ten largest clones add up to more than 0.95% of the sample.

Participants in the prospective study were aged about 18 to 100 years, lived in about two dozen United States geographic areas, and enrolled through a virtual design. Cohort assignment in the prospective study relied on participant-reported clinical history from a screening survey and a study questionnaire. Each participant in the prospective study had whole blood, serum and a nasopharyngeal or oropharyngeal swab collected by mobile phlebotomists. Prospective study participants could optionally give additional blood draws and questionnaires over a roughly two-month period. Blood samples from the prospective study were shipped frozen or at room temperature prior to DNA extraction.

The sample was PBMCs or T cells enriched from blood (not recorded which). The TCR sequence derives from a woman in her thirties or forties with acute COVID-19. The chain employs TRBV27 and TRBJ2-7; TRBD2 could be the D gene, as 6 bases match. The sequence in DNA is TGTGCCAGCAGTTTATCGGGCGGGATTAGGTCCTACGAGCAGTACTTC. The resulting protein is CASSLSGGIRSYEQYF.